One and the same sample provided the 30 T cell receptor beta chains below, sequenced in a study of T cell responses to AZD1222 COVID-19 vaccine. The table came from immunoSEQ multiplex PCR; TCRdb's copy has only in-frame clones and leaves some out. The sample shows about 73,000 clones, about 91% of them seen only once. The sequencing here drew on peripheral blood, taken on day 0 of AZD1222 vaccination. These receptors came from an adult in good health.

This sequence joins TRBV5-4 and TRBJ2-1, with 11 bases that match TRBD2. The CDR3 contains 16 residues. Germline V lookup: CDR1 SGHNT, CDR2 YYREEE (reference sequence). V dropped 0 bases and J dropped 9; count of bases not matched to a gene: 8. The CDR3 protein is CASSLVSSGGLSEQFF. In DNA form, the CDR3 reads TGTGCCAGCAGCTTGGTGTCTAGCGGGGGGCTCAGTGAGCAGTTCTTC.

The V gene is TRBV6-5, the J gene TRBJ1-5, with TRBD1 as a possible D gene (5 bases). Trimming removed 6 bases from V and 0 bases from J, with 12 bases in between. In germline, CDR1 is MNHEY, CDR2 SVGAGI. The CDR3 covers 15 residues. The DNA for the CDR3 is TGTGCCAGCAGCGTATGGACAACTAGCAATCAGCCCCAGCATTTT. Translating gives CASSVWTTSNQPQHF.

The chain links TRBV11-2 to TRBJ1-4; D is unresolved. The CDR3 has 11 residues. In germline, CDR1 is SGHAT, CDR2 FQNNGV. V was trimmed by 2 bases and J by 15 bases, leaving 10 bases between them. The CDR3 DNA reads TGTGCCAGCAGCTTAACGGGAGTTTTGTTTTTT. Translated: CASSLTGVLFF.

The gene calls are TRBV27 and TRBJ1-6; D not certain. This CDR3 is 16 amino acids long. Trimming shortened V by 3 bases and J by 0 bases, and 9 bases separated the two germline ends. Looked up from germline, CDR1 is MNHEY and CDR2 is SMNVEV (reference sequence). CDR3 nucleotides: TGTGCCAGCAGTTTGGGCACGAGCTCCTATAATTCACCCCTCCACTTT. This gives the protein CASSLGTSSYNSPLHF.

The CDR3 loop is CASSFLAGDTGELFF. In nucleotides, the CDR3 is TGTGCCAGCAGTTTTCTAGCGGGAGACACCGGGGAGCTGTTTTTT. The rearrangement uses TRBV28 and TRBJ2-2, with TRBD2 matching 10 bases. Per the germline V gene, CDR1 is MDHEN and CDR2 is SYDVKM. The CDR3 loop spans 15 amino acids. J gave up 3 bases and V 3 bases, and 1 base lay outside the gene matches.

This clone has more than one count but fewer than ten. The rearrangement links TRBV5-5 to TRBJ2-1, with TRBD1 as a possible D gene (6 bases). Trimming stripped 0 bases from V and 4 bases from J, with 8 bases between. The CDR3 loop spans 14 amino acids. The germline V gene encodes CDR1 SGHKS and CDR2 YYEKEE (reference sequence). In nucleotides, the CDR3 is TGTGCCAGCAGCTTGGCGGGGACATACAATGAGCAGTTCTTC. Its translation is CASSLAGTYNEQFF.

The CDR3 nucleotides are TGTGCCAGTAGTCCGGGACAGGGATTGCACATGCAGTCTACCGGCAATCAGCCCCAGCATTTT. Its translation is CASSPGQGLHMQSTGNQPQHF. The chain links TRBV19 to TRBJ1-5; the match to TRBD1 covers 9 bases. The ends lost 5 bases at V and 2 bases at J; junction bases unmatched: 22. This CDR3 contains 21 residues. Germline CDR1 LNHDA, CDR2 SQIVND (reference sequence).

The chain has TRBV27 and TRBJ2-1; weak D call: TRBD1 (6 bases). This CDR3 spans 16 amino acids. Trimming cost V 3 bases and J 0 bases, with 12 bases left between them. CDR1 and CDR2 (germline): MNHEY, SMNVEV (reference sequence). The CDR3 region is CASSFRGGSSYNEQFF. Here the CDR3 DNA reads TGTGCCAGCAGTTTCCGAGGGGGTAGCTCCTACAATGAGCAGTTCTTC.

The chain carries TRBV6-5 and TRBJ2-1, with a tentative D call TRBD2 (6 bases). V shed 4 bases and J shed 7 bases, with 20 bases lying between them. CDR3 length: 16 amino acids. The germline V gene has CDR1 MNHEY and CDR2 SVGAGI. CDR3 DNA: TGTGCCAGCAGTTTAGGGAGGCCTAGCGCCGGTAATGAGCAGTTCTTC. Its protein is CASSLGRPSAGNEQFF.

This chain joins TRBV7-8 and TRBJ2-3; 11 nucleotides align to TRBD1. Per the germline V gene, CDR1 is SGHVS and CDR2 is FQNEAQ. The CDR3 is 20 amino acids. The ends lost 5 bases at V and 12 bases at J; junction bases unmatched: 28. The CDR3 DNA follows: TGTGCCAGCAGCCGAATCGGACAGGGGGCCTCCCCAGCCTTAATACGACCTCAGTATTTT. Protein product: CASSRIGQGASPALIRPQYF.

CDR3 DNA sequence: TGCGCCAGCAGGGTAGCGCTTTCCTACGAGCAGTACTTC. This encodes CASRVALSYEQYF. This chain links TRBV23-1 with TRBJ2-7, with a tentative D call TRBD2 (5 bases). TRBV23-1 is recorded as an ORF, its role being uncertain. The CDR3 length is 13 residues. Trimming pared 6 bases from V and 1 base from J, leaving 10 bases between.

The CDR3 is CASSLTKETQYF. The CDR3, as DNA: TGTGCCAGCAGCTTAACGAAAGAGACCCAGTACTTC. The rearrangement uses TRBV7-6 and TRBJ2-5; D uncertain. Germline assignment: CDR1 SGHVS and CDR2 FNYEAQ. The CDR3 loop spans 12 amino acids. Trimming took 2 bases from V and 3 from J, leaving 4 bases between them. Full variable domain (rest looked up from reference TRBV7-6 and TRBJ2-5): GAGVSQSPRYKVTKRGQDVALRCDPISGHVSLYWYRQALGQGPEFLTYFNYEAQQDKSGLPNDRFSAERPEGSISTLTIQRTEQRDSAMYRCASSLTKETQYFGPGTRLLVL.

The J gene is TRBJ2-7, the V gene TRBV15; D perhaps matches TRBD1 (6 bases). Trimming pared 3 bases from V and 6 bases from J, leaving 12 bases between. The CDR3 consists of 13 residues. The germline CDR1 and CDR2 sequences are LNHNV and YYDKDF (reference sequence). CDR3 region: CATSSGTILEQYF. The CDR3 DNA is TGTGCCACCAGCAGCGGGACAATTCTCGAGCAGTACTTC.

The chain uses TRBV5-4 and TRBJ2-7, with a tentative D call TRBD1 (6 bases). The CDR3 has 13 amino acids. CDR1 SGHNT and CDR2 YYREEE come from the germline V gene (reference sequence). Trimming took off 2 bases at V and 2 bases at J, with 8 bases between the two ends. The CDR3 nucleotides read TGTGCCAGCAGCTTTGGGGGCCCCTACGAGCAGTACTTC. The encoded protein is CASSFGGPYEQYF.

The chain joins TRBV12-5 to TRBJ2-1; no clear D gene. Trimming cost V 3 bases and J 6 bases, with 15 bases left between them. Germline CDR1 and CDR2: LGHNT and FRNRAP. The CDR3 contains 15 residues. The chain's CDR3 is CASGLDPEMGNEQFF. The CDR3 DNA sequence: TGTGCTAGTGGTTTAGATCCTGAGATGGGCAATGAGCAGTTCTTC. Supplemented by reference TRBV12-5 and TRBJ2-1, the full variable domain reads DARVTQTPRHKVTEMGQEVTMRCQPILGHNTVFWYRQTMMQGLELLAYFRNRAPLDDSGMPKDRFSAEMPDATLATLKIQPSEPRDSAVYFCASGLDPEMGNEQFFGPGTRLTVL.

The chain combines TRBV6-8 with TRBJ1-2, with D unclear. The germline V and J ends were trimmed by 4 bases and 4 bases, with 19 bases remaining between them. The length of the CDR3 is 16 residues. The germline V gene has CDR1 MNHGY and CDR2 SAAAGT. Written as DNA, the CDR3 is TGTGCCAGCAGTTGTGCTCGACGCTCTAGGACCTATGGCTACACCTTC. This encodes CASSCARRSRTYGYTF.

The rearrangement links TRBV2 to TRBJ1-2; TRBD1 might be the D (6 bases). V lost 4 bases, J lost 4 bases, and 25 bases lay in between. The V gene's germline CDR1 is SNHLY and CDR2 FYNNEI. The CDR3 has 18 amino acids. Here the CDR3 DNA reads TGTGCCAGCAGTGTTCCACGACAGGTGTATGCCCAGTCCTATGGCTACACCTTC. It yields the protein CASSVPRQVYAQSYGYTF.

The rearrangement links TRBV2 to TRBJ2-1; the match to TRBD1 covers 10 bases. CDR1 is SNHLY, CDR2 FYNNEI, per germline. With V trimmed by 6 bases and J by 7 bases, 9 bases remained unmatched. There are 15 residues in the CDR3. In DNA, the CDR3 is TGTGCCAGCAGGTCGACAGGGGGCTTCAATAATGAGCAGTTCTTC. Its protein is CASRSTGGFNNEQFF.

This clone occurred once. The chain recombines TRBV7-2 with TRBJ1-5; no firm D call. The CDR3 is 13 amino acids. Germline V gene lookup returns CDR1 SGHTA and CDR2 FQGNSA. V lost 4 bases and J lost 0, with 4 bases in between. The CDR3 spells CASSSDSNQPQHF. CDR3 DNA: TGTGCCAGCAGCTCTGATAGCAATCAGCCCCAGCATTTT.

The chain employs TRBV5-5 and TRBJ2-3; the D is unclear. The CDR3 covers 12 residues. Trimming removed 0 bases at V and 7 bases at J, with 6 bases between. Germline V gene lookup returns CDR1 SGHKS and CDR2 YYEKEE (reference sequence). DNA of the CDR3: TGTGCCAGCAGCTTGGAAGGAAATACGCAGTATTTT. This sequence encodes CASSLEGNTQYF.

The chain combines TRBV27 with TRBJ1-6, with D uncertain. Trimming stripped 3 bases from V and 6 bases from J, with 9 bases between. Germline CDR1 MNHEY, CDR2 SMNVEV (reference sequence). The CDR3 runs to 14 residues. CDR3 sequence reads: CASSFSVFNSPLHF. CDR3 bases: TGTGCCAGCAGTTTTTCCGTATTTAATTCACCCCTCCACTTT.

This rearrangement joins TRBV11-2 to TRBJ1-6; D is uncertain. CDR1 and CDR2 (germline): SGHAT, FQNNGV. With 1 base removed from V and 3 bases from J, the gap between germline ends came to 10 bases. The CDR3 is made up of 16 amino acids. This chain's CDR3 is CASSLGRGFYNSPLHF. The CDR3 nucleotides read TGTGCCAGCAGCTTAGGGCGGGGTTTCTATAATTCACCCCTCCACTTT.

CDR3: CATSDPRPWGETQYF. Written as DNA, the CDR3 is TGTGCCACCAGTGATCCCCGGCCCTGGGGGGAGACCCAGTACTTC. The rearrangement joins TRBV24-1 to TRBJ2-5; D assignment may be TRBD1 or TRBD2 (5 bases each). The V end was cut by 3 bases, the J end by 5 bases, with 15 bases between. From germline, CDR1 is KGHDR and CDR2 SFDVKD. This CDR3 has 15 amino acids.

The V and J genes are TRBV12-3 or TRBV12-4 and TRBJ2-7; TRBD1 might be the D (6 bases). The V end was cut by 5 bases, the J end by 5 bases, with 13 bases between. This CDR3 is 13 amino acids long. This CDR3 is CASSKNRAHEQYF. The CDR3 region has the DNA TGTGCCAGCAGTAAAAACAGGGCACACGAGCAGTACTTC.

V and J are TRBV24-1 and TRBJ1-1, with D unresolved. Deletions cut 0 bases from V and 7 bases from J, with 5 bases between. The CDR3 consists of 12 residues. Per germline, CDR1 KGHDR and CDR2 SFDVKD. The CDR3 reads CATSDLSGEAFF. The CDR3 DNA sequence: TGTGCCACCAGTGATTTGTCGGGTGAAGCTTTCTTT.

This chain joins TRBV28 and TRBJ1-2; 8 bases are a match to TRBD1. From germline, CDR1 is MDHEN and CDR2 SYDVKM. The CDR3 is 14 residues long. Unmatched junction bases numbered 9, after V lost 6 bases and J lost 6 bases. The CDR3 nucleotides are TGTGCCAGCAGAACTCCAGGGGGCCCGGATGGCTACACCTTC. This translates into CASRTPGGPDGYTF.

The chain is built from TRBV6-5 and TRBJ1-1; TRBD1 matches at 11 bases. Trimming cost V 7 bases and J 6 bases; bases outside gene matches: 7. CDR3 length: 14 residues. Germline V gene data show CDR1 as MNHEY and CDR2 as SVGAGI. CDR3 in amino acids: CASTDGQGAPEAFF. The DNA for the CDR3 is TGTGCCAGCACCGATGGACAGGGGGCTCCTGAAGCTTTCTTT.

The rearrangement uses TRBV5-1 and TRBJ2-3, with D tentatively TRBD1 (6 bases). This CDR3 region has 15 residues. V lost 0 bases to trimming and J lost 4 bases, with 12 bases between them. The germline gives CDR1 SGHRS, CDR2 YFSETQ. The CDR3 spells CASSLENRVSDTQYF. DNA of the CDR3: TGCGCCAGCAGCTTGGAGAACAGGGTGTCAGATACGCAGTATTTT.

The genes are TRBV11-2 and TRBJ1-1; D is unresolved. Germline-derived CDR1 and CDR2 are SGHAT and FQNNGV. This CDR3 comprises 13 residues. Trimming left V 2 bases short and J 4 bases short, with 8 bases between. The CDR3 nucleotides read TGTGCCAGCAGCTTAAACACTCTCACTGAAGCTTTCTTT. It specifies CASSLNTLTEAFF.

This chain connects TRBV30 to TRBJ1-1; possible D gene TRBD1, 6 bases. The CDR3 totals 13 residues. V lost 3 bases and J lost 5, with 13 bases in between. CDR1 is GTSNPN, CDR2 SVGIG, per germline (reference sequence). DNA for the CDR3: TGTGCCTGGAGCCAGGGGCTGGCGACTGAAGCTTTCTTT. Its translation: CAWSQGLATEAFF. Variable domain in full (rest from reference TRBV30 and TRBJ1-1): SQTIHQWPATLVQPVGSPLSLECTVEGTSNPNLYWYRQAAGRGLQLLFYSVGIGQISSEVPQNLSASRPQDRQFILSSKKLLLSDSGFYLCAWSQGLATEAFFGQGTRLTVV.